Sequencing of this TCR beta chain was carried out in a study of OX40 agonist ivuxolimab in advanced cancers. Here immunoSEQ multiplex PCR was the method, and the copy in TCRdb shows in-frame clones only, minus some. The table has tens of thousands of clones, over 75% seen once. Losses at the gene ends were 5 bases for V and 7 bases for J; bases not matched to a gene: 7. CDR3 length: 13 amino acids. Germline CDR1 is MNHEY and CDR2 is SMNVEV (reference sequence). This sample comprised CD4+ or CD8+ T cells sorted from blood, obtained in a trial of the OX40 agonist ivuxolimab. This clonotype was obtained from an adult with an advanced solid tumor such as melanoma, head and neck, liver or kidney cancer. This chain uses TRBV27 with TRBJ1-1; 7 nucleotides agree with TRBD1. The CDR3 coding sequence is TGTGCCAGCAGTCCCTACAGGGGAGGTGAAGCTTTCTTT. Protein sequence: CASSPYRGGEAFF.